Below, one T cell receptor beta chain is given with its context. Its antigen is still unknown. The data originate from a study of Ad26.COV2.S vaccination and SARS-CoV-2 variants. Study as a whole: This donor came from the COV1001 trial of Ad26.COV2.S. Study results and caveats: Possibly, TCR breadth and depth analyses underestimated total T cell responses.

Treatment here: some 20 received Ad26.COV2.S at low or high dose, single or two shots; roughly five received placebo; per-sample allocation not given. Day 63 after the first vaccine or placebo injection was the time point for sampling. The vaccine delivered Wuhan-strain SARS-CoV-2 spike through an Ad26 vector. Germline CDR1 is KGHSH and CDR2 is LQKENI. Between the trimmed V and J ends, which lost 4 bases and 4 bases, there was a span of 14 bases. This CDR3 comprises 15 residues. Libraries were prepared by immunoSEQ multiplex PCR; TCRdb keeps only in-frame clonotypes and omits some of them. The sample has roughly 300,000 clones, around 89% seen once; the top ten hold 6.4%.

The chain carries TRBV18 and TRBJ2-1, with D perhaps given as TRBD1 or TRBD2 (5 bases each). The sequence derives from a person aged 18-60 years who received the Ad26.COV2.S COVID-19 vaccine or a placebo. The specimen was peripheral blood, collected in a trial of Ad26.COV2.S vaccine versus placebo. The CDR3 DNA sequence: TGTGCCAGCTCACGGACGGGGCAAACTTACAATGAGCAGTTCTTC. Protein: CASSRTGQTYNEQFF.